This T cell receptor beta chain was retrieved from a study of cytomegalovirus exposure and HLA in healthy donors. TCRdb keeps only in-frame clones here, not all; method: immunoSEQ multiplex PCR. The sample lists 190,000 or so clones, 75% to 85% occurring once. The germline gives CDR1 PRHDT, CDR2 FYEKMQ (reference sequence). Trimming took off 5 bases at V and 1 base at J, with 12 bases between the two ends. This CDR3 is 14 amino acids long. Source material: PBMCs. The clonotype was recovered from a woman in her 30s in good health and CMV-seropositive. The chain is built from TRBV13 and TRBJ2-7; tentative D call: TRBD1 (6 bases). The CDR3 reads CASSPDRLSYEQYF. The CDR3 nucleotides read TGTGCCAGCAGCCCAGACAGGCTTTCCTACGAGCAGTACTTC. Variable domain in full (rest from reference TRBV13 and TRBJ2-7): AAGVIQSPRHLIKEKRETATLKCYPIPRHDTVYWYQQGPGQDPQFLISFYEKMQSDKGSIPDRFSAQQFSDYHSELNMSSLELGDSALYFCASSPDRLSYEQYFGPGTRLTVT.